These 5 T cell receptor beta chains were sequenced from one sample in a study of PD-1 blockade in mismatch repair-deficient tumors. The method was immunoSEQ multiplex PCR; TCRdb's version includes in-frame clones alone and lacks a portion of them. Here the sample spans approximately 60,000 clones, approximately 89% being singletons. The source material was peripheral blood, sampled 52 weeks after starting pembrolizumab. These receptor sequences come from an adult with mismatch repair-deficient cancer.

The V call is TRBV6-1, the J call TRBJ2-2; D gene unclear. V shed 5 bases and J shed 7 bases, with 8 bases lying between them. Germline V gene data show CDR1 as MNHNS and CDR2 as SASEGT. The CDR3 runs 12 residues. In DNA form, the CDR3 reads TGTGCCAGCAGTATTAGCCTCGGGGAGCTGTTTTTT. Its protein product is CASSISLGELFF.

This clone has more than one count but fewer than ten. This chain uses TRBV5-6 with TRBJ2-7; TRBD2 matches 9 bases. Germline values: CDR1 SGHDT, CDR2 YYEEEE. V lost 4 bases, J lost 1 base, and 9 bases stayed unmatched. The CDR3 spans 16 residues. CDR3 nucleotides: TGTGCCAGCAGCCCGCCGGGTAGCGGGAGATCCTACGAGCAGTACTTC. This encodes CASSPPGSGRSYEQYF.

This clone was picked up one time. CDR3 nucleotide sequence: TGCAGCGTTGACCCGGGCGGGAGCGGCACCGGGGAGCTGTTTTTT. This encodes CSVDPGGSGTGELFF. The chain couples TRBV29-1 to TRBJ2-2; 7 nucleotides agree with TRBD2. This CDR3 spans 15 amino acids. Germline V gene lookup returns CDR1 SQVTM and CDR2 ANQGSEA. The trim removed 3 bases at V and 4 bases at J, leaving 8 bases unmatched.

This rearrangement joins TRBV10-1 to TRBJ2-7, with 9 bases identical to TRBD1. Germline V gene data show CDR1 as WNHNN and CDR2 as SYGVQD (reference sequence). Trimming at V came to 5 bases and at J to 3 bases, leaving 17 bases not matched to a gene. This CDR3 region has 18 residues. The CDR3 protein is CASSFGRDRAASDYEQYF. CDR3 DNA sequence: TGCGCCAGCAGTTTTGGCCGGGACAGGGCCGCTAGCGACTACGAGCAGTACTTC.

The genes are TRBV28 and TRBJ2-3; TRBD2 agrees at 8 bases. Germline V gives CDR1 MDHEN, CDR2 SYDVKM. The J segment lost 6 bases and the V segment lost 1 base, leaving 15 bases of the junction unmatched. The CDR3 runs 18 residues. CDR3 sequence reads: CASSLYWREEGRLDTQYF. CDR3 DNA: TGTGCCAGCAGTTTATACTGGCGGGAGGAGGGAAGGTTGGATACGCAGTATTTT.